This entry lists 18 T cell receptor beta chains sequenced from one sample in a study of OX40 agonist ivuxolimab in advanced cancers. The method was immunoSEQ multiplex PCR; TCRdb's version includes in-frame clones alone and lacks a portion of them. Of some 85,000 clones listed, about 91% are singletons. Sequenced material: CD4+ or CD8+ T cells sorted from blood, taken in a trial of the OX40 agonist ivuxolimab. The receptors were gathered from an adult with an advanced solid tumor such as melanoma, head and neck, liver or kidney cancer.

This clone showed up just once. V usage is TRBV28 and J usage is TRBJ1-4; D is undetermined. The germline gives CDR1 MDHEN, CDR2 SYDVKM. CDR3 length: 12 amino acids. V was clipped by 7 bases and J by 8 bases, with 11 bases between them. The CDR3: CASTTLGEKLFF. The CDR3 bases are TGTGCCAGCACCACGTTGGGGGAAAAACTGTTTTTT.

The chain carries TRBV5-1 and TRBJ2-5; D is ambiguous. The J call is doubtful: the DNA matches TRBJ2-7 better. The germline V gene encodes CDR1 SGHRS and CDR2 YFSETQ. The CDR3 has 11 amino acids. The CDR3 sequence is CASSLNYEQYF. DNA for the CDR3: TGCGCCAGCAGCTTGAACTACGAGCAGTACTTC.

This clone was seen only once. The V gene is TRBV6-5, the J gene TRBJ2-4; D is unresolved. This CDR3 spans 14 amino acids. Trimming shortened V by 2 bases and J by 1 base, and 6 bases separated the two germline ends. Germline-derived CDR1 and CDR2 are MNHEY and SVGAGI. The CDR3 loop reads CASSYKSAKNIQYF. In DNA, the CDR3 is TGTGCCAGCAGTTACAAATCGGCCAAAAACATTCAGTACTTC.

Only one count was recorded for this clone. The J gene is TRBJ1-5, the V gene TRBV10-3; the match to TRBD1 covers 8 bases. In germline, CDR1 is ENHRY, CDR2 SYGVKD. There are 13 residues in the CDR3. Losses at the gene ends were 4 bases for V and 4 bases for J; bases not matched to a gene: 0. The CDR3 loop is CAISGTGNQPQHF. The CDR3 region has the DNA TGTGCCATCAGTGGGACAGGGAATCAGCCCCAGCATTTT.

The chain recombines TRBV7-2 with TRBJ2-1, with 14 bases aligning to TRBD2. The CDR3 is 17 residues long. In germline, CDR1 is SGHTA, CDR2 FQGNSA. J gave up 10 bases and V 5 bases, and 13 bases lay outside the gene matches. The CDR3 nucleotides read TGTGCCAGCAGCCAGACTAGCGGGAGGGTCAAGGAATTGGAGCAGTTCTTC. Its translation: CASSQTSGRVKELEQFF.

This sequence joins TRBV19 and TRBJ2-6; no definite D call. This CDR3 contains 14 residues. Trimming removed 0 bases from V and 2 bases from J, with 2 bases in between. CDR1 and CDR2 from the germline V gene are LNHDA and SQIVND (reference sequence). CDR3 sequence: CASSIDPGANVLTF. In nucleotides, the CDR3 is TGTGCCAGTAGTATAGACCCTGGGGCCAACGTCCTGACTTTC.

V and J are TRBV28 and TRBJ2-7; 9 positions match TRBD1. CDR1 is MDHEN and CDR2 is SYDVKM in the germline V gene. The CDR3 runs to 11 residues. The V and J ends lost 11 bases and 7 bases, in that order; junction bases with no gene match: 6. CDR3 residues: CACGTGREQYF. CDR3 DNA sequence: TGTGCCTGCGGGACAGGGAGGGAGCAGTACTTC.

V usage is TRBV10-3 and J usage is TRBJ2-2; D is perhaps TRBD2 (6 bases). The CDR3 is 16 amino acids. Trimming left V 7 bases short and J 2 bases short, with 17 bases between. The germline V gene encodes CDR1 ENHRY and CDR2 SYGVKD. The CDR3 here is CAITKDLAENTGELFF. The CDR3 nucleotides are TGTGCCATCACCAAGGATTTAGCGGAAAACACCGGGGAGCTGTTTTTT.

The chain carries TRBV2 and TRBJ2-2, with 8 bases aligning to TRBD2. After removal of 5 bases from V and 3 bases from J, the junction contained 5 bases not matched to a gene. This CDR3 has 15 amino acids. Per germline, CDR1 SNHLY and CDR2 FYNNEI. Here the CDR3 DNA reads TGTGCCAGCAGTCGGACTAGCTCGTACACCGGGGAGCTGTTTTTT. Translation gives CASSRTSSYTGELFF.

Points on this clone: At one of its ends the junction is not consistent with the germline gene, which may arise from a read error. V is TRBV7-7 and J is TRBJ1-5, with D perhaps matching TRBD1 (5 bases). The CDR3 has 13 residues. Germline values: CDR1 SSHAT, CDR2 FNYEAQ (reference sequence). CDR3 sequence: CASSLYEGQPQHF. The CDR3 nucleotides are TGTGCTAGCAGCTTATACGAGGGGCAGCCCCAGCATTTT.

This chain uses TRBV29-1 with TRBJ1-2; D gene uncertain. Germline CDR1 reads SQVTM; CDR2 reads ANQGSEA. Trimming shortened V by 2 bases and J by 8 bases, and 15 bases separated the two germline ends. This CDR3 spans 13 amino acids. The CDR3, as DNA: TGCAGCGTTGAATATTTCGGCTCGAGCGGCTACACCTTC. It yields the protein CSVEYFGSSGYTF. The complete variable domain, with remaining parts taken from reference TRBV29-1 and TRBJ1-2, reads SAVISQKPSRDICQRGTSLTIQCQVDSQVTMMFWYRQQPGQSLTLIATANQGSEATYESGFVIDKFPISRPNLTFSTLTVSNMSPEDSSIYLCSVEYFGSSGYTFGSGTRLTVV.

V gene TRBV9 combines with J gene TRBJ2-7; TRBD2 might be the D (7 bases). This CDR3 has 16 amino acids. V was trimmed by 4 bases and J by 0 bases, leaving 17 bases between them. Germline V gene lookup returns CDR1 SGDLS and CDR2 YYNGEE. The CDR3 spells CASSPRGGGYSYEQYF. The CDR3 bases are TGTGCCAGCAGCCCCAGAGGGGGGGGGTACTCCTACGAGCAGTACTTC.

The chain recombines TRBV29-1 with TRBJ1-1; 9 nucleotides agree with TRBD1. J lost 5 bases, V lost 7 bases, and 5 bases had no gene match. Germline loops: CDR1 SQVTM, CDR2 ANQGSEA. The CDR3 spans 12 residues. CDR3 amino acids: CSGRQGGTEAFF. The DNA for the CDR3 is TGCAGCGGAAGACAGGGGGGTACTGAAGCTTTCTTT.

Comment on this clone: At one boundary the junction diverges from the germline segment, which might be a read error. The rearrangement joins TRBV7-3 to TRBJ2-6; weak D call: TRBD2 (5 bases). The CDR3 totals 16 residues. Germline loops: CDR1 SGHTA, CDR2 FQGTGA. This chain's CDR3 is CASSVLGVSGTNVLTF. CDR3 sequence (DNA): TGTGCCAGCAGCGTCCTCGGGGTCTCTGGGACCAACGTCCTGACTTTC.

This chain uses TRBV10-3 with TRBJ1-3; D gene unclear. CDR1 is ENHRY and CDR2 is SYGVKD in the germline V gene. The V end was cut by 1 base, the J end by 0 bases, with 7 bases between. The CDR3 is 15 amino acids. This chain's CDR3 is CAISEFVSSGNTIYF. CDR3 nucleotides: TGTGCCATCAGTGAGTTCGTTAGCTCTGGAAACACCATATATTTT.

CDR3 protein: CASSRGQANTEAFF. The CDR3 DNA sequence: TGTGCCAGTAGTAGAGGACAGGCGAACACTGAAGCTTTCTTT. V is TRBV19 and J is TRBJ1-1, with 7 bases lining up with TRBD1. Germline CDR1 is LNHDA and CDR2 is SQIVND (reference sequence). There are 14 residues in the CDR3. V dropped 4 bases and J dropped 1; count of bases not matched to a gene: 3. The whole variable domain, filled in from reference TRBV19 and TRBJ1-1, reads DGGITQSPKYLFRKEGQNVTLSCEQNLNHDAMYWYRQDPGQGLRLIYYSQIVNDFQKGDIAEGYSVSREKKESFPLTVTSAQKNPTAFYLCASSRGQANTEAFFGQGTRLTVV.

This CDR3 is CASSLNSGSSYEQYF. The CDR3 DNA sequence: TGTGCCAGCAGCCTTAACAGCGGGAGCTCCTACGAGCAGTACTTC. The chain uses TRBV5-6 and TRBJ2-7, with 8 bases that match TRBD2. The trim removed 4 bases at V and 0 bases at J, leaving 6 bases unmatched. This CDR3 contains 15 residues. Germline V CDR1 and CDR2: SGHDT, YYEEEE.

The J gene is TRBJ2-3, the V gene TRBV5-1; D may correspond to TRBD1 or TRBD2 (5 bases each). The CDR3 is 15 residues long. CDR1 and CDR2 from the germline V gene are SGHRS and YFSETQ. V was trimmed by 2 bases and J by 0 bases, leaving 10 bases between them. The chain's CDR3 is CASSFSGPSTDTQYF. CDR3 nucleotide sequence: TGCGCCAGCAGCTTCTCGGGACCTAGCACAGATACGCAGTATTTT.